Reported below is one T cell receptor (beta chain). This clonotype qualifies as medium-sized (0.01 to 0.1%). Which antigen it targets is not known. One base away there is no much larger clone; base qualities are not given. A multiplex PCR system amplified the TCR beta CDR3 region, with a first 10-cycle round using 32 V-gene forward and 13 J-gene reverse primers. The first PCR round used a QIAGEN Multiplex PCR Kit, and the primer sequences were filed in Chinese patent CN105087789A. Illumina universal primers were attached in a second round of PCR run with the Phusion High-Fidelity PCR Kit. Paired-end sequencing of TCR libraries was carried out on the Illumina HiSeq X Ten platform at a read length of 151 bp. The study's own analysis went as follows. Reads without multiplex PCR primers were removed using Cutadapt, read pairs were merged using PEAR, and CDR3 regions were called using MiXCR with default settings. Repertoire diversity was assessed by Shannon entropy, and clonality was calculated as one minus the Shannon entropy divided by the ln of the count of productive unique sequences. Clonotypes present at frequencies of at least 0.5% were defined as dominant or high-frequency T-cell clones. TCRdb handled the public reads itself, with Q25 trimming in fastp and clone calling in MiXCR, and kept productive beta chains. Every distinct CDR3 protein forms one entry, paired with its most common genes and DNA. The V and J calls here are based on TCRdb, not the publication. The sample table lists 14,000 or so distinct CDR3 sequences, 25% to 35% of them with a count of one. Less than 5% of the sample rests with the top ten.

The record originates from a study of immune heterogeneity within non-small cell lung tumors listed by TCRdb under 2018. About the study as a whole: By histology, a handful of squamous cell carcinomas, 10 non-squamous carcinomas and 1 tumor not otherwise specified were included. To look at intratumoral immune heterogeneity, the study ran whole-exome sequencing, RNA-seq and TCR beta repertoire sequencing on several spatially distinct regions taken from every NSCLC tumor. Transcriptome data were available for just 40 or so loci from around twelve patients, whereas TCR repertoire analysis spanned under 65 tumor loci from fewer than 18 patients. For mutant peptides 8 to 11 amino acids long, netMHCpan-3.0 predicted neoantigen binding to the HLA alleles of each patient. General study outcomes and caveats: Within a patient, the same dominant CDR3B clonotypes appeared at multiple loci, but different tumor locations also contained unique high-frequency clones. For the most part, high-frequency TCR beta clonotypes differed from one individual patient to another. Local tumor mutational burden and local T-cell repertoire clonality had a statistically significant but moderate positive correlation (R about 0.3).

V is clipped by 8 bases and J by 4 bases, and the sequence between their germline boundaries is 12 bases long. The CDR3, from cysteine to phenylalanine, totals 12 residues. Just the 36-base CDR3 DNA is kept, in frame starting at base 1. CDR1 and CDR2, per the germline V gene, are MNHNS and SASEGT. For the TCR template, genomic DNA was extracted from bulk tumor tissue, and roughly 580 ng of gDNA was amplified for each sample. During surgery, multiple biopsies were taken from each primary tumor and placed as far apart as possible within the tumor mass. The study cohort was described as untreated and was composed of newly diagnosed NSCLC cases undergoing curative surgery. The donor group was made up of roughly 15 newly diagnosed non-small cell lung cancer patients undergoing surgery with curative intent. A couple of independent pathologists examined the resected tumor masses. Sequencing was performed only on DNA and RNA samples of high quality.

This receptor was taken from a man between 35 and 55 years old with non-small cell lung cancer. The chain was built from TRBV6-1 and TRBJ2-7, with the D gene possibly TRBD1 or TRBD2, each one fitting 5 bases. Sequenced: lung tumor tissue. The CDR3 loop reads CASPGPRYEQYF. The DNA reads as follows: TGTGCCAGCCCGGGACCTCGATACGAGCAGTACTTC.